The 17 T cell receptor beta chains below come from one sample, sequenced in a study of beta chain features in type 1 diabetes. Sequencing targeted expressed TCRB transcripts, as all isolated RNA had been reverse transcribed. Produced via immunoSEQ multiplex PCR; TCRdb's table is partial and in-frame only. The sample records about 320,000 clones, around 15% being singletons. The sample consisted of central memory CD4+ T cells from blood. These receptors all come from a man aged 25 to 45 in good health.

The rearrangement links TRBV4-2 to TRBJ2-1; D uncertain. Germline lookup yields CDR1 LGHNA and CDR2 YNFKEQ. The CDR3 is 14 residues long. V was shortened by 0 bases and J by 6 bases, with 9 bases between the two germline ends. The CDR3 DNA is TGTGCCAGCAGCCAAGATGGTAGCATCAATGAGCAGTTCTTC. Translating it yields CASSQDGSINEQFF.

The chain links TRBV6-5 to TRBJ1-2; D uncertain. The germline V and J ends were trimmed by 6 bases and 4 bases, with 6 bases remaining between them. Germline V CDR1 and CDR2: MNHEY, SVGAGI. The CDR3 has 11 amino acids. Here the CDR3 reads CASRGRYGYTF. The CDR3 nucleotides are TGTGCCAGCAGAGGGCGCTATGGCTACACCTTC.

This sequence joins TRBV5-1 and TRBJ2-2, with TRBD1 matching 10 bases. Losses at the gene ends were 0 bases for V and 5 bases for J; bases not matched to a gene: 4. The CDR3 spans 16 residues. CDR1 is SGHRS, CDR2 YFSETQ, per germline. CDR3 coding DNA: TGCGCCAGCAGCTTGGAGGGACAGGGGATTACCGGGGAGCTGTTTTTT. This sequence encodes CASSLEGQGITGELFF.

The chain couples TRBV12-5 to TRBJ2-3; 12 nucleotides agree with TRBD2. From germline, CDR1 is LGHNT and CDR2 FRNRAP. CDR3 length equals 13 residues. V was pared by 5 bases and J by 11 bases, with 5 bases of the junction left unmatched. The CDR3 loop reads CASGASGREGQYF. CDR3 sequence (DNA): TGTGCTAGTGGTGCTAGCGGGAGGGAAGGGCAGTATTTT.

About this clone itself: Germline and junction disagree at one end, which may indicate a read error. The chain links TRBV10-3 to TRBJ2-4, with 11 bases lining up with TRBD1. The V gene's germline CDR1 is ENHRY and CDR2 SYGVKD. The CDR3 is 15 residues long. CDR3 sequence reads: CASSYSGQGANIQYF. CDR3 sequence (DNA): TGTGCCAGCAGTTACTCCGGACAGGGGGCCAACATTCAGTACTTC.

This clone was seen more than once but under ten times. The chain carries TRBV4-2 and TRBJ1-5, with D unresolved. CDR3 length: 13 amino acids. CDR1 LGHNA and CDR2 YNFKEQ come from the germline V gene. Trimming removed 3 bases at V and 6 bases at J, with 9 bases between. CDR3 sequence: CASSQAGIQPQHF. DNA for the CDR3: TGTGCCAGCAGCCAGGCGGGGATTCAGCCCCAGCATTTT.

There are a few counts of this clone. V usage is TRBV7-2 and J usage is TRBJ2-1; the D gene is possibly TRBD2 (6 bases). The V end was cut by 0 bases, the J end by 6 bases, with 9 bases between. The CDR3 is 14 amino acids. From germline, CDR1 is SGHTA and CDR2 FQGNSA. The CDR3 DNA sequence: TGTGCCAGCAGCTTAGCAGGGAGGTCCAATGAGCAGTTCTTC. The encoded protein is CASSLAGRSNEQFF.

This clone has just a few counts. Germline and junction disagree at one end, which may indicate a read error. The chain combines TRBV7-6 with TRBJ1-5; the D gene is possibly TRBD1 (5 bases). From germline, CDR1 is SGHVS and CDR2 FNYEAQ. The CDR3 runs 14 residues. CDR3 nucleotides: TGTGCCAGCAGTTTAGGTCCAGGGAATCAGCCCCAGCATTTT. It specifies CASSLGPGNQPQHF.

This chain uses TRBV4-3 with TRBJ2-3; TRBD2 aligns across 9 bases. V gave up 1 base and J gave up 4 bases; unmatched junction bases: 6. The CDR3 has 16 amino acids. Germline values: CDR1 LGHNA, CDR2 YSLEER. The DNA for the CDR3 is TGCGCCAGCAGCCAAGGGCGGGAGGGCTGGGCAGATACGCAGTATTTT. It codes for CASSQGREGWADTQYF.

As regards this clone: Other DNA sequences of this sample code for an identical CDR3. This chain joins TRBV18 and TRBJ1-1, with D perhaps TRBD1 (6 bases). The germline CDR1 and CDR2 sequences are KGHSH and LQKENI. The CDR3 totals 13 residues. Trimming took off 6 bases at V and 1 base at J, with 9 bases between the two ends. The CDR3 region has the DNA TGTGCCAGCTCCCCGACAGGGAACACTGAAGCTTTCTTT. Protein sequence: CASSPTGNTEAFF.

CDR3 DNA: TGTGCCTGGAGGGGATGGGTCTATGGCTACACCTTC. Protein sequence: CAWRGWVYGYTF. The chain employs TRBV30 and TRBJ1-2; no definite D call. Trimming left V 3 bases short and J 4 bases short, with 9 bases between. Germline V lookup: CDR1 GTSNPN, CDR2 SVGIG (reference sequence). The CDR3 totals 12 residues.

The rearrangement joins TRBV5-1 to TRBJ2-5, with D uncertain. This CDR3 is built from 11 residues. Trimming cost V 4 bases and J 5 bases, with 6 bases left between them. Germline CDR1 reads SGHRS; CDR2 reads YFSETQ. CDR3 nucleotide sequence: TGCGCCAGCAGCCCTACGGAGACCCAGTACTTC. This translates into CASSPTETQYF.

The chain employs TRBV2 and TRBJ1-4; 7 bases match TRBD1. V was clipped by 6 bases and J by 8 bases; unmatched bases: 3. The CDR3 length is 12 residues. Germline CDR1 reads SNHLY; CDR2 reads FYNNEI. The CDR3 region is CASRGDSEKLFF. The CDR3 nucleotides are TGTGCCAGCAGGGGGGACAGCGAAAAACTGTTTTTT.

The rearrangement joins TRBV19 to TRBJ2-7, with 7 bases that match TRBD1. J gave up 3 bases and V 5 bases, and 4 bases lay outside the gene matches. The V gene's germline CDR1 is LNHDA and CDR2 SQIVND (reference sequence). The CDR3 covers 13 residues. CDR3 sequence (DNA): TGTGCCAGTAGTTTCAGACAGGGCTACGAGCAGTACTTC. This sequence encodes CASSFRQGYEQYF.

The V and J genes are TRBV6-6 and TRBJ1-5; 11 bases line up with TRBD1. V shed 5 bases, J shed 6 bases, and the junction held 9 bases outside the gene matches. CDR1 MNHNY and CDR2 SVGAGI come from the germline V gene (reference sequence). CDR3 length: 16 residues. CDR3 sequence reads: CASSGTDRGRSQPQHF. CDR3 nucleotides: TGTGCCAGCAGTGGGACGGACAGGGGGCGAAGTCAGCCCCAGCATTTT.

DNA for the CDR3: TGCGCCAGCAGCCAAAATACCCCTACAGATACGCAGTATTTT. This gives the protein CASSQNTPTDTQYF. This rearrangement joins TRBV4-1 to TRBJ2-3, with D hard to call. Trimming removed 2 bases from V and 3 bases from J, with 9 bases in between. The germline V gene has CDR1 MGHRA and CDR2 YSYEKL. This CDR3 comprises 14 residues.

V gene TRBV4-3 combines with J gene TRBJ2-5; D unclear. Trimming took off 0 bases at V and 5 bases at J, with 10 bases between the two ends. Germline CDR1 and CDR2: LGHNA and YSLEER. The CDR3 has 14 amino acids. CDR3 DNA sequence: TGCGCCAGCAGCCAAGATCCGTTTTCGGAGACCCAGTACTTC. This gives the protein CASSQDPFSETQYF.